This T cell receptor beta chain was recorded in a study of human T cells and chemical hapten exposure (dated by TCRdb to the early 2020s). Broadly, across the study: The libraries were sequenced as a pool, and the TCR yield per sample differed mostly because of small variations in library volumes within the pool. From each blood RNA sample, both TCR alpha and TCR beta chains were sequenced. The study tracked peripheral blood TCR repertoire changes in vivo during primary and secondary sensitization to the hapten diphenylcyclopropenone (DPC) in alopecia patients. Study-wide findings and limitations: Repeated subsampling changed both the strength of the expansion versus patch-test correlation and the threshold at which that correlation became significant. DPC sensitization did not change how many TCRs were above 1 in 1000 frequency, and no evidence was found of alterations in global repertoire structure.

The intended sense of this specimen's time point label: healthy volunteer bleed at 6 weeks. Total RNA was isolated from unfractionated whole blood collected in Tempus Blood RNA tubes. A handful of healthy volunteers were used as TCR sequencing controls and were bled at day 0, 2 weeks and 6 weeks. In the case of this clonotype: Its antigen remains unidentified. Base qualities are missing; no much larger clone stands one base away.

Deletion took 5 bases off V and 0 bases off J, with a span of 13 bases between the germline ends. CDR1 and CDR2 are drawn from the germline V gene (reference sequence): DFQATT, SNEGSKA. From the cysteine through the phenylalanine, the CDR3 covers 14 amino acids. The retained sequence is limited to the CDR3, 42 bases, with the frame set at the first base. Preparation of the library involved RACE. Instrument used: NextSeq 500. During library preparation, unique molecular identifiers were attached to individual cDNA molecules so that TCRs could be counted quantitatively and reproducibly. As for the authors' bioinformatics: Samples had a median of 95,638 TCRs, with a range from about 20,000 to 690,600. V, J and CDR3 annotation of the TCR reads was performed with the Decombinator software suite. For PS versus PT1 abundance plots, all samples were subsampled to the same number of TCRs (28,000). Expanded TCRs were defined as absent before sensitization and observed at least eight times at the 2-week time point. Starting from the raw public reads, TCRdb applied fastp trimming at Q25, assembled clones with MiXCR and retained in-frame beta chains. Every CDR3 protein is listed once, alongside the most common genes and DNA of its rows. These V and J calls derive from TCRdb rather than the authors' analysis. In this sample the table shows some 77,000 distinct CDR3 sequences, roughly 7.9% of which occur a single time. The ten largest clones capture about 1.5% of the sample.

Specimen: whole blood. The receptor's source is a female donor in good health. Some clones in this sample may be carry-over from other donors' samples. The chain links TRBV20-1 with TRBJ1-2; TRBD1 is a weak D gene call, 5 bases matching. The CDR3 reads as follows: CSAWRGRANYGYTF. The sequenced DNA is TGCAGTGCTTGGAGGGGACGGGCTAACTATGGCTACACCTTC.